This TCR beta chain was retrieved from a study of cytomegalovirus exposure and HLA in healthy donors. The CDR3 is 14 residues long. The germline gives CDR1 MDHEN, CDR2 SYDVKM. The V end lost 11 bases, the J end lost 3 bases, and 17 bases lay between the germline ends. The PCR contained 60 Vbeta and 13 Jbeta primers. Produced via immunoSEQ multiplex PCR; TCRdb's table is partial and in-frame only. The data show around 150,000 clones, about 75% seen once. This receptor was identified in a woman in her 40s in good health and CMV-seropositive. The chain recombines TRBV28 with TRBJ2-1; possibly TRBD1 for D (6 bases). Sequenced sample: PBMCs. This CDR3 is CACTGSGNYNEQFF. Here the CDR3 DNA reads TGTGCCTGTACAGGGTCAGGGAACTACAATGAGCAGTTCTTC.